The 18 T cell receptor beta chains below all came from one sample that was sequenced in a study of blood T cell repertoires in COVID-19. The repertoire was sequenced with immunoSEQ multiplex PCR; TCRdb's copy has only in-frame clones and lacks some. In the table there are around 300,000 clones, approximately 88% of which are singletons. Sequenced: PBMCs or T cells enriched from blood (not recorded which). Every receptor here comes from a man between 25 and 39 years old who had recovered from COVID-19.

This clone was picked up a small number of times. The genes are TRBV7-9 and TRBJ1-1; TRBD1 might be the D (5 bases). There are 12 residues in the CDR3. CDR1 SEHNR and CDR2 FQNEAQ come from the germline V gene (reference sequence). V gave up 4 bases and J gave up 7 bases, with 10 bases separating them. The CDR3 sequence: CASSSGTFEAFF. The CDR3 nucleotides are TGTGCCAGCAGCTCCGGGACTTTTGAAGCTTTCTTT. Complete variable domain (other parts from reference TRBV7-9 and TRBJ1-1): DTGVSQNPRHKITKRGQNVTFRCDPISEHNRLYWYRQTLGQGPEFLTYFQNEAQLEKSRLLSDRFSAERPKGSFSTLEIQRTEQGDSAMYLCASSSGTFEAFFGQGTRLTVV.

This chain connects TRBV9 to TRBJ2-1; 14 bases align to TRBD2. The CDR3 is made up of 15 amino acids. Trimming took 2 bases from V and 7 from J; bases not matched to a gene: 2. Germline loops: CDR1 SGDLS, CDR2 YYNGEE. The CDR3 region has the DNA TGTGCCAGCAGCGTCGGGACTAGCGGGGGAAATGAGCAGTTCTTC. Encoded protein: CASSVGTSGGNEQFF.

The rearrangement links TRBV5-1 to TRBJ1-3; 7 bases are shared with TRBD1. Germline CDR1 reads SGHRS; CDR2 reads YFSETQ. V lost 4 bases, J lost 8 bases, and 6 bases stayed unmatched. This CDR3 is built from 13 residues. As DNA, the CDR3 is TGCGCCAGCAGCGTACAGGGGTCGGACACCATATATTTT. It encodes CASSVQGSDTIYF.

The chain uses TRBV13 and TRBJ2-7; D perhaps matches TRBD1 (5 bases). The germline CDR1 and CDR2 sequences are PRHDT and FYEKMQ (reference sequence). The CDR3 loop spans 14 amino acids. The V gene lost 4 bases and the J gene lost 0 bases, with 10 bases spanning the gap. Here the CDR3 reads CASSWGSASYEQYF. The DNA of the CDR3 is TGTGCCAGCAGCTGGGGCTCGGCCTCCTACGAGCAGTACTTC.

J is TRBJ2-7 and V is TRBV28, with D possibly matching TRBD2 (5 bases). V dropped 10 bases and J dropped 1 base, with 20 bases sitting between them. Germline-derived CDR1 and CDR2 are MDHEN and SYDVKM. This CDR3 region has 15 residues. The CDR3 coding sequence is TGTGCCACCCAGTTTTGGCGAGGGTCGTCCTACGAGCAGTACTTC. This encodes CATQFWRGSSYEQYF.

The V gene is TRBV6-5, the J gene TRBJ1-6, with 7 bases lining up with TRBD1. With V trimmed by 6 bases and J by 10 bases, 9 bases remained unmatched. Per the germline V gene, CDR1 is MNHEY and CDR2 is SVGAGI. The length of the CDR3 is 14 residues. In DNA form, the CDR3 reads TGTGCCAGCAGCTCGACAGGGTTCGGGTCACCCCTCCACTTT. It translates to CASSSTGFGSPLHF.

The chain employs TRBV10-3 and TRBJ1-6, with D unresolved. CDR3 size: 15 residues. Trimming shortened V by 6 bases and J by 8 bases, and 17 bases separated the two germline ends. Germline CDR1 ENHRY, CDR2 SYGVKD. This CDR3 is CAISARDGVDSPLHF. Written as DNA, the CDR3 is TGTGCCATCAGCGCCCGGGATGGGGTGGATTCACCCCTCCACTTT.

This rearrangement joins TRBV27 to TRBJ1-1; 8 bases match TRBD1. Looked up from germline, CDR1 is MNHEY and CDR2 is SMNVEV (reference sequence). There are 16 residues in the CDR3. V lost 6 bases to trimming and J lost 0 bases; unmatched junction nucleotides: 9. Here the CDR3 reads CASSHDRGGMNTEAFF. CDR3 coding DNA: TGTGCCAGCAGCCATGACAGGGGAGGGATGAACACTGAAGCTTTCTTT.

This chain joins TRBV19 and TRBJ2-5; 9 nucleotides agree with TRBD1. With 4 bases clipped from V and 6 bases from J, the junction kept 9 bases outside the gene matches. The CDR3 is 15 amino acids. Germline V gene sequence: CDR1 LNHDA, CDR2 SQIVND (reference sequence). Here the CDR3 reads CASSTGQGREKTQYF. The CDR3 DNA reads TGTGCCAGTAGTACAGGACAGGGGAGGGAAAAGACCCAGTACTTC.

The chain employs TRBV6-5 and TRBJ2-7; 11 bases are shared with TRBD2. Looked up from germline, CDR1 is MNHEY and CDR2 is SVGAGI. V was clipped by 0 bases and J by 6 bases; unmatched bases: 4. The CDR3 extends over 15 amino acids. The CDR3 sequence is CASSYSLAGGPEQYF. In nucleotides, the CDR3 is TGTGCCAGCAGTTACTCTTTAGCGGGGGGGCCCGAGCAGTACTTC.

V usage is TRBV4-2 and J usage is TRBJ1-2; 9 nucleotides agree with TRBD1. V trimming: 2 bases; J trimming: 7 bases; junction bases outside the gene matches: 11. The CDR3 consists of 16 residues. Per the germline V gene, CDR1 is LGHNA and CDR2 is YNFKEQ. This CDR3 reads CASSQSPQGAGSGYTF. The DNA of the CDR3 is TGTGCCAGCAGCCAATCCCCACAGGGGGCGGGTTCTGGCTACACCTTC.

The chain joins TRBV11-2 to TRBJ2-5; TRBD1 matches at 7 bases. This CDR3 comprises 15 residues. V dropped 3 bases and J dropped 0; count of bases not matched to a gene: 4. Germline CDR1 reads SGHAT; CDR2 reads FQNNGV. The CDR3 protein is CASSLTGTNQETQYF. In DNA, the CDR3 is TGTGCCAGCAGCTTGACAGGGACCAACCAAGAGACCCAGTACTTC.

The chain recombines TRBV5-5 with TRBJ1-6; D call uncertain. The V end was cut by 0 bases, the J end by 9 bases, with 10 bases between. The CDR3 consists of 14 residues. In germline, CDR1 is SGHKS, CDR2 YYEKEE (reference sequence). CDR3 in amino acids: CASSLETLGSPLHF. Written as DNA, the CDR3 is TGTGCCAGCAGCTTGGAGACTTTGGGTTCACCCCTCCACTTT.

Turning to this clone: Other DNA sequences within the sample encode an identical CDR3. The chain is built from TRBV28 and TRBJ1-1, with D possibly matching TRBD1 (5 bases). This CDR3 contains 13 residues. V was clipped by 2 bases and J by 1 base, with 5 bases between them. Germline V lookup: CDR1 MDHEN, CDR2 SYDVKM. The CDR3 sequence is CASSLRGNTEAFF. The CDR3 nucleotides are TGTGCCAGCAGTTTAAGGGGGAACACTGAAGCTTTCTTT.

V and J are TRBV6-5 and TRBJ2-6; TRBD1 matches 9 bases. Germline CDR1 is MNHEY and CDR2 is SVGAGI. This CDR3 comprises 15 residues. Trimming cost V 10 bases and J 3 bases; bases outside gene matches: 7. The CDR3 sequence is CAILQGASGANVLTF. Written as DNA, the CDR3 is TGTGCCATCCTACAGGGGGCCAGTGGGGCCAACGTCCTGACTTTC.

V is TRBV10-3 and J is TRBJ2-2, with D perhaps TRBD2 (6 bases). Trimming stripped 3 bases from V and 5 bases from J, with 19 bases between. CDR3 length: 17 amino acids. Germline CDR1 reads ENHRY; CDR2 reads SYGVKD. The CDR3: CAISDPSGTVRTGELFF. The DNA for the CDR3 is TGTGCCATCAGTGACCCCTCGGGGACTGTAAGGACCGGGGAGCTGTTTTTT.

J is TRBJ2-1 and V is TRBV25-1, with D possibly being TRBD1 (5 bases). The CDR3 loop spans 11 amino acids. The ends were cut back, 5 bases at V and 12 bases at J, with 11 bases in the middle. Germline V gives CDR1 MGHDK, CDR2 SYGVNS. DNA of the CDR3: TGTGCCAGCAGTTCCCAGGGAAGGCAGTTCTTC. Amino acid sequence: CASSSQGRQFF.

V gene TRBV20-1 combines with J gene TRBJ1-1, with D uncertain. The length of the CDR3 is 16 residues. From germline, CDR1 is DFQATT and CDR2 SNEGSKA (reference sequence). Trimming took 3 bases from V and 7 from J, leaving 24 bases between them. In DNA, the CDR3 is TGCAGTGCTAGTTTCGGGGTTGTCAAGGGTATTGATGAAGCTTTCTTT. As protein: CSASFGVVKGIDEAFF.